This TCR beta chain was sequenced in a study of vaccination effects on CD4 cells after COVID-19. Only in-frame clones appear in the TCRdb table, and some are missing; sequencing was by immunoSEQ multiplex PCR. The sample comprises 41,000 or so clones, under 70% of which are singletons, and about 25% rests with the top ten. Study results and limitations: There was only 1 of 255 vaccine-induced clones in healthy vaccinees that cross-reacted with common cold coronaviruses. Clones from infection and from vaccination both contracted markedly late after vaccination.

This clone was picked up one time. Its antigen is currently unknown. Within the ViraFEST assay, antigen-specific CD4+ T cells underwent expansion with viral peptide pools prior to sequencing. Once cultured for around 11 days, the cells underwent separation to obtain CD4+ T cells. Absence of prior SARS-CoV-2 infection characterized the vaccine recipients, who showed negative nucleocapsid antibodies. After fewer than 2.5 million PBMC were placed in each well, they were cultured with approximately 10 IU/ml IL-2 and 8 to 10 ug/ml peptides. The CDR3 is 15 amino acids. Trimming cost V 1 base and J 8 bases; bases outside gene matches: 2. From germline, CDR1 is MGHRA and CDR2 YSYEKL.

Sequenced material: CD4+ T cells from PBMCs cultured with HCoV-OC43 spike peptides, taken before COVID-19 vaccination. Specified subset: HCoV-OC43 spike overlapping peptide pool stimulation. The source of this sequence is a human donor who received a COVID-19 vaccine. The rearrangement links TRBV4-1 to TRBJ2-1; 13 bases align to TRBD2. CDR3 coding DNA: TGCGCCAGCAGCCAAGGACTAGCGGGAGGCTATGAGCAGTTCTTC. It is translated as CASSQGLAGGYEQFF.